This T cell receptor (beta chain) was documented in a study of T cell responses to AZD1222 COVID-19 vaccine. For this clone: Antigen specificity is unknown.

Study-level results: The peak T cell response came first, and repertoires were sampled only after it.

Method: immunoSEQ multiplex PCR; TCRdb's copy keeps in-frame clones and lacks some. The table has some 190,000 clones, around 90% seen once; the top ten hold roughly 2%. Germline trimming cut 0 bases from V and 3 bases from J; bases unmatched to any gene: 6. The CDR3 loop spans 16 amino acids. Germline values: CDR1 SGDLS, CDR2 YYNGEE. The starting material was peripheral blood, obtained 28 days after the second AZD1222 dose. The source is an adult who received the AZD1222 COVID-19 vaccine. The chain links TRBV9 to TRBJ2-1; 7 bases fit TRBD2. The CDR3: CASSVVVLAGYNEQFF. CDR3 in DNA: TGTGCCAGCAGCGTAGTCGTGTTAGCGGGCTACAATGAGCAGTTCTTC.